This TCR beta chain was obtained from a study of CD8+ T cells in alopecia areata. V dropped 4 bases and J dropped 5 bases, with 16 bases sitting between them. CDR3 length equals 14 residues. Germline V gene data show CDR1 as SGHRS and CDR2 as YFSETQ. Sorting of PBMCs yielded the CD4+ and CD8+ T cells. Once RNA had been extracted, it was reverse transcribed into cDNA to act as the sequencing template. Using immunoSEQ multiplex PCR, the repertoire was profiled, and TCRdb retains in-frame clones only, with some absent. Altogether about 160,000 clones are present, about 87% being singletons, with the ten largest covering more than 12%.

The chain joins TRBV5-1 to TRBJ2-7; perhaps TRBD1 as D (5 bases). This material consisted of CD8+ T cells sorted from blood, taken at week 0. The source of this sequence is a human donor with alopecia areata. CDR3 nucleotide sequence: TGCGCCAGCAGCCCCGGAGATAGGGGCCACGAGCAGTACTTC. This translates into CASSPGDRGHEQYF.